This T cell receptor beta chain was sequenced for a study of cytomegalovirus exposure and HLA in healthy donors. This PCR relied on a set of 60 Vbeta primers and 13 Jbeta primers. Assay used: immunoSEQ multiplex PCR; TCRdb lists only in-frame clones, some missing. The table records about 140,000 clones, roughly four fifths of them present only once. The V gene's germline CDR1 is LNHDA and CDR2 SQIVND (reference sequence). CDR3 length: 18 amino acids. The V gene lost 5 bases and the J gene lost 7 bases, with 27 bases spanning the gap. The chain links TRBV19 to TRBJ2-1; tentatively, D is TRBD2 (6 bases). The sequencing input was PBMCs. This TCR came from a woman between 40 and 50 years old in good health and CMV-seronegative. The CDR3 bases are TGTGCCAGTAGTCCGAGGTGGGGTGTTGGAGTTCGGGGGAATGAGCAGTTCTTC. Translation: CASSPRWGVGVRGNEQFF.